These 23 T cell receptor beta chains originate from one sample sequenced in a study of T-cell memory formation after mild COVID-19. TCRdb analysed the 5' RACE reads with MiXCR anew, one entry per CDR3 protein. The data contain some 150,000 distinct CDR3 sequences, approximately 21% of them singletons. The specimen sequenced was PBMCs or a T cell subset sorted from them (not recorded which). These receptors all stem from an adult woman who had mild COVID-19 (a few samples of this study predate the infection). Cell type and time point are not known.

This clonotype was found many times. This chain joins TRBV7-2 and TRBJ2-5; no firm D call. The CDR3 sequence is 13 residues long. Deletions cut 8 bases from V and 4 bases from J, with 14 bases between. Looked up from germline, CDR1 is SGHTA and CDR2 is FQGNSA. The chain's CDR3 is CASGLRSTETQYF. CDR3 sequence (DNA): TGTGCCAGCGGGTTGAGGAGCACAGAGACCCAGTACTTC.

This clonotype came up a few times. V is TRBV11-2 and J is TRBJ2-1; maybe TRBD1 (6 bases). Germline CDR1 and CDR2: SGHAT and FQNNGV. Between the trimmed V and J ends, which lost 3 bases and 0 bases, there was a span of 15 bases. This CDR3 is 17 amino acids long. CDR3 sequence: CASSLLGATSSYNEQFF. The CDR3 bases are TGTGCCAGCAGCTTGCTGGGGGCGACAAGCTCCTACAATGAGCAGTTCTTC.

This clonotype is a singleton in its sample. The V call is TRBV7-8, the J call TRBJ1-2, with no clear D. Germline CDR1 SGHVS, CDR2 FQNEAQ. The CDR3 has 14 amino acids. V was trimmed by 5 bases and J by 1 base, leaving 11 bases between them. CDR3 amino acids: CASSPRPSNYGYTF. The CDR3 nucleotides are TGTGCCAGCAGCCCCCGACCGAGTAACTATGGCTACACCTTC.

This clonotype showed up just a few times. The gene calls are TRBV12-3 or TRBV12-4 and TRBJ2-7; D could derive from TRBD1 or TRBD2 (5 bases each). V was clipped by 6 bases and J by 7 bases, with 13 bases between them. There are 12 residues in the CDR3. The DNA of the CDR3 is TGTGCCAGCAGCCCGCCGGGACGGGAGCAGTACTTC. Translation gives CASSPPGREQYF.

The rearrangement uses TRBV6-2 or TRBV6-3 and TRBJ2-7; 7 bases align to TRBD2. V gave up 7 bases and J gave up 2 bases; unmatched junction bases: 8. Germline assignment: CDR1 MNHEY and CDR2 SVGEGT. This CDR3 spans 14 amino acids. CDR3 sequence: CASTLGLPTYEQYF. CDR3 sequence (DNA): TGTGCCAGCACCCTGGGACTACCGACCTACGAGCAGTACTTC.

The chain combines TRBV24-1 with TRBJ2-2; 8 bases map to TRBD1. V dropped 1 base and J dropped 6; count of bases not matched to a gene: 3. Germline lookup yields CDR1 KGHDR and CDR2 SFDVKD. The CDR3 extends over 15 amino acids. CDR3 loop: CATSDFGRGPGELFF. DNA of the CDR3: TGTGCCACCAGTGATTTCGGCAGGGGGCCCGGGGAGCTGTTTTTT.

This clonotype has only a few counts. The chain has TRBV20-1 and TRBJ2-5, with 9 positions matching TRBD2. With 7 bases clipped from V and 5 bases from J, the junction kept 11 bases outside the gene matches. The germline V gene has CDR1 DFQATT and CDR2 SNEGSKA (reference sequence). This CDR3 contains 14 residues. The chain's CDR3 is CSVPRDSGSETQYF. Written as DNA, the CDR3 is TGCAGTGTCCCCCGTGATAGCGGGAGCGAGACCCAGTACTTC.

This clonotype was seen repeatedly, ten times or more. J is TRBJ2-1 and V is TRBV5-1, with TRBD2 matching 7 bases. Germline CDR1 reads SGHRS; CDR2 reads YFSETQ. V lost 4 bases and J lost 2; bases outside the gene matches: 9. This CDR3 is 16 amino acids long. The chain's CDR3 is CASSLELASAYNEQFF. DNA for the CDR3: TGCGCCAGCAGCCTGGAACTAGCGTCGGCCTACAATGAGCAGTTCTTC.

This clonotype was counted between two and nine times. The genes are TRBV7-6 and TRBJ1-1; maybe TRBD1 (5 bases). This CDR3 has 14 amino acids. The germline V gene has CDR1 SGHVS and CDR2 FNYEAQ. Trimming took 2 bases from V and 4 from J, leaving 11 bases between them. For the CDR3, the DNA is TGTGCCAGCAGCTTACGGGGGGAAGGCACTGAAGCTTTCTTT. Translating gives CASSLRGEGTEAFF.

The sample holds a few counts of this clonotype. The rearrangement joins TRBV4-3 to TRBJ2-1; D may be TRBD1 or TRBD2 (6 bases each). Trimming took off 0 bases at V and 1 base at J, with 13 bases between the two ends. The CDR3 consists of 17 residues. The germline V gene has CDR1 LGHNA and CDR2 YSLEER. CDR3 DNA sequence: TGCGCCAGCAGCCAAGAGGGGGCGGGAAGTTCCTACAATGAGCAGTTCTTC. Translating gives CASSQEGAGSSYNEQFF.

The CDR3 is CSARAGLAGFYNEQFF. The CDR3 DNA follows: TGCAGTGCTAGAGCCGGGCTAGCGGGTTTCTACAATGAGCAGTTCTTC. The chain joins TRBV20-1 to TRBJ2-1, with 8 bases that match TRBD2. V dropped 1 base and J dropped 3; count of bases not matched to a gene: 8. The CDR3 has 16 residues. Per germline, CDR1 DFQATT and CDR2 SNEGSKA (reference sequence).

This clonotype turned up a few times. DNA of the CDR3: TGTGCCACCAGTGATTTGGGGACAGGCGGGGAGACCCAGTACTTC. Its protein product is CATSDLGTGGETQYF. This chain connects TRBV24-1 to TRBJ2-5, with 8 nucleotides matching TRBD1. Trimming removed 0 bases from V and 5 bases from J; junction bases left unmatched: 4. This CDR3 contains 15 residues. From germline, CDR1 is KGHDR and CDR2 SFDVKD.

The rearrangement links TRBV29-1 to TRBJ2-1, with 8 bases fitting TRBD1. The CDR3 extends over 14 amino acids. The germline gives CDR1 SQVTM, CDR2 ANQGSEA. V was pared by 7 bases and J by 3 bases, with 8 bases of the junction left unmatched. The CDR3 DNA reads TGCAGCGCCCAGGGCAGGGGGCTCTACAATGAGCAGTTCTTC. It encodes CSAQGRGLYNEQFF.

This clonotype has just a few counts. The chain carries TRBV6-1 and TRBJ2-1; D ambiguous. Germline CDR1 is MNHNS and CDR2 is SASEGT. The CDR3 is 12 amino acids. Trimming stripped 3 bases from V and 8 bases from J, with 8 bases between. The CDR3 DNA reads TGTGCCAGCAGTGAGAGAGGCGATGAGCAGTTCTTC. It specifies CASSERGDEQFF.

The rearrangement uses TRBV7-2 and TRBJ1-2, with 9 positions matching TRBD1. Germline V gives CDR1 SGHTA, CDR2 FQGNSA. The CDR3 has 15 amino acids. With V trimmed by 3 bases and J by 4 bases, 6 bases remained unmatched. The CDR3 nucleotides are TGTGCCAGCAGCTTTCCACAGGGGGCTCTCTATGGCTACACCTTC. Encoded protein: CASSFPQGALYGYTF.

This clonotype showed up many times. The CDR3 sequence is CASSVVEGGTQYF. The CDR3 DNA reads as TGTGCCAGCAGCGTAGTCGAGGGAGGTACGCAGTATTTT. This chain uses TRBV9 with TRBJ2-3, with a tentative D call TRBD2 (6 bases). The CDR3 is 13 residues long. Germline CDR1 and CDR2: SGDLS and YYNGEE. V was trimmed by 0 bases and J by 8 bases, leaving 10 bases between them.

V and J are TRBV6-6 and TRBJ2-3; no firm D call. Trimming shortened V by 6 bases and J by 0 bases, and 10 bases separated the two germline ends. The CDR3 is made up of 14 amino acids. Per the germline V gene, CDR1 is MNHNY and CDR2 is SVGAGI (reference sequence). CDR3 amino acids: CASRLSASTDTQYF. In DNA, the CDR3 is TGTGCCAGCAGACTCAGCGCTAGCACAGATACGCAGTATTTT.

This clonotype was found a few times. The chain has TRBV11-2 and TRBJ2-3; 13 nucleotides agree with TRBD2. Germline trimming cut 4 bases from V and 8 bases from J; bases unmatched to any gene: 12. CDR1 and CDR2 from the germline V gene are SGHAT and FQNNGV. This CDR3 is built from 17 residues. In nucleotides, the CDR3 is TGTGCCAGCAGCTCTAGGACTAGCGGGAGAGTGAGCGCTACGCAGTATTTT. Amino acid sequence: CASSSRTSGRVSATQYF.

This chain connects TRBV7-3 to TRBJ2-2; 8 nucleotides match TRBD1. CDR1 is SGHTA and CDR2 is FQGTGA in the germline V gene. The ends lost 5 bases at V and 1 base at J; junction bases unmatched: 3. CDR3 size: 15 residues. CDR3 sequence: CASSVDRVNTGELFF. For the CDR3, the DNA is TGTGCCAGCAGCGTGGACAGGGTGAACACCGGGGAGCTGTTTTTT.

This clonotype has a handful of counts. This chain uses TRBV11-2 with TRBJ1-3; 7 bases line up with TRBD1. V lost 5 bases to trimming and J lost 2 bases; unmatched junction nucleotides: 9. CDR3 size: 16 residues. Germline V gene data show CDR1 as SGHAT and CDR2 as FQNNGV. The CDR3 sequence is CASSARQGLTGNTIYF. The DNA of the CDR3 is TGTGCCAGCAGCGCCCGACAGGGTCTGACTGGAAACACCATATATTTT.

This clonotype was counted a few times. As DNA, the CDR3 is TGTGCCAGCAGTGGACGAGGGACTAGCCACATCGAGCAGTACTTC. It is translated as CASSGRGTSHIEQYF. This rearrangement joins TRBV25-1 to TRBJ2-7, with TRBD2 matching 9 bases. With V trimmed by 4 bases and J by 6 bases, 10 bases remained unmatched. CDR1 is MGHDK and CDR2 is SYGVNS in the germline V gene. The length of the CDR3 is 15 residues.

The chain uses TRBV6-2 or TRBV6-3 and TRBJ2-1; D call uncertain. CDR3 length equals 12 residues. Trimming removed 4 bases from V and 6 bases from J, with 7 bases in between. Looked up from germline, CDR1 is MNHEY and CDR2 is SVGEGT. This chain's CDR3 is CASSSGVNEQFF. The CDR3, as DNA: TGTGCCAGCAGTTCCGGCGTCAATGAGCAGTTCTTC.

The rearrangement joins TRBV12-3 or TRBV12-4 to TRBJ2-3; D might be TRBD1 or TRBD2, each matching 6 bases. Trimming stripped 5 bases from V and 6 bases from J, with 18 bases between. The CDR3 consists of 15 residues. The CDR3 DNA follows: TGTGCCAGCAGTCGGAGGGACATGGCAGGGGATACGCAGTATTTT. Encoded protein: CASSRRDMAGDTQYF.